This T cell receptor beta chain was captured by sequencing in a study of blood T cells in healthy people across ages. The study's findings and limits: Age advanced and TCR beta diversity per million T cells fell, roughly linearly.

Details on this clonotype: Its matching antigen is unknown. Germline is not matched at one junction end, which may reflect a read error.

A second PCR, run for roughly 6 to 11 cycles, used a sample-barcoded 5' primer plus a J-beta primer mix. TCRdb re-analysed the 5' RACE reads in MiXCR, keeping a single row per CDR3 protein. This table has 1,800,000 or so distinct CDR3 sequences, roughly two fifths appearing once. Source material: blood. The clonotype originates from a human donor in good health.

The chain's CDR3 is CASSSLTGGRSYERYF. CDR3 DNA sequence: TGTGCCAGCAGCTCCTTGACAGGGGGACGGTCCTACGAGCGGTACTTC. The gene calls are TRBV7-8 and TRBJ2-7; TRBD1 matches at 9 bases. The CDR3 loop spans 16 amino acids. Germline V lookup: CDR1 SGHVS, CDR2 FQNEAQ.